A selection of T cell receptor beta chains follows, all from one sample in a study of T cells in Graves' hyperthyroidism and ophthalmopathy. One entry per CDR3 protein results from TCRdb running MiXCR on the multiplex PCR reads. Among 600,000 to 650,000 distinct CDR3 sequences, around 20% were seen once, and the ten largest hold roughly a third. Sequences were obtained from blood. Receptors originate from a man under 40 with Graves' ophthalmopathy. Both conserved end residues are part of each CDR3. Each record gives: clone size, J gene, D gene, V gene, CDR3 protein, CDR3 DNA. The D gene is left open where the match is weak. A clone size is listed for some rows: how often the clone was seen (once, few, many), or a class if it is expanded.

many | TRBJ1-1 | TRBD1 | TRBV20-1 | CSARGTGSMNTEAFF | TGCAGTGCTAGGGGGACAGGGTCCATGAACACTGAAGCTTTCTTT
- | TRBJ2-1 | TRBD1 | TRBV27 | CASSLPARQGGDEQFF | TGTGCCAGCAGTTTACCGGCCCGACAGGGTGGCGATGAGCAGTTCTTC
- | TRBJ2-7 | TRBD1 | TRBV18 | CASSPTNQGAVREQYF | TGTGCCAGCTCACCAACCAACCAGGGGGCGGTTCGCGAGCAGTACTTC
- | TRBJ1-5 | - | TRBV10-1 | CARTKMPGPPSSNQPQHF | TGCGCCAGAACAAAAATGCCGGGACCCCCGTCGAGCAATCAGCCCCAGCATTTT
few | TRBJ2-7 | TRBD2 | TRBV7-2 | CASSSNPGLAGSQYF | TGTGCCAGCAGCTCGAACCCGGGACTAGCGGGCTCGCAGTACTTC
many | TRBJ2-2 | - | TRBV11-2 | CASSLRAGNTGELFF | TGTGCCAGCAGCTTGCGGGCGGGGAACACCGGGGAGCTGTTTTTT
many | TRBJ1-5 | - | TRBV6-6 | CASSYSSRTLYSNQPQHF | TGTGCCAGCAGTTACTCGAGCAGGACCCTTTATAGCAATCAGCCCCAGCATTTT
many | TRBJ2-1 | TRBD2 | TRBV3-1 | CASSQATTSGNNEQFF | TGTGCCAGCAGCCAAGCGACAACTAGCGGGAACAATGAGCAGTTCTTC
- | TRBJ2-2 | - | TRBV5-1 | CASSLTVTGELFF | TGCGCCAGCAGCTTGACGGTGACCGGGGAGCTGTTTTTT
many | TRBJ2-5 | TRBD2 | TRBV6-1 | CASSPGLAGSPQETQYF | TGTGCCAGCAGTCCCGGACTAGCGGGAAGCCCCCAAGAGACCCAGTACTTC
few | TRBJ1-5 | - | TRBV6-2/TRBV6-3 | CASRRGNNQPQHF | TGTGCCAGCCGTCGGGGGAACAATCAGCCCCAGCATTTT
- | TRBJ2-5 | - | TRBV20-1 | CSASSAAPGTQYF | TGCAGTGCTAGTAGCGCAGCCCCAGGGACCCAGTACTTC
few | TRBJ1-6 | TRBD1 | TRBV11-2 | CASSLTPGQAYNSPLHF | TGTGCCAGCAGTCTGACGCCGGGACAGGCATATAATTCACCCCTCCACTTT
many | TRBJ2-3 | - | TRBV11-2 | CATNPGQRTDTQYF | TGTGCCACAAACCCGGGACAACGCACAGATACGCAGTATTTT
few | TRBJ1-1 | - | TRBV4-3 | CASSQDHRNTEAFF | TGCGCCAGCAGCCAAGATCACAGGAACACTGAAGCTTTCTTT
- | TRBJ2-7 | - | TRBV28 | CASSGVGPPYEQYF | TGTGCCAGCTCTGGTGTGGGACCCCCCTACGAGCAGTACTTC
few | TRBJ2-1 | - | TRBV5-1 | CASSLSGAGVPYNEQFF | TGCGCCAGCAGCCTGTCGGGTGCAGGGGTCCCCTACAATGAGCAGTTCTTC
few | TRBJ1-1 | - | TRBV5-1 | CASSPPWEGVNTEAFF | TGCGCCAGCAGCCCACCGTGGGAGGGGGTGAACACTGAAGCTTTCTTT
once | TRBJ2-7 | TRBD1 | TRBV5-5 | CASSLMGQGSGEQYF | TGTGCCAGCAGCTTGATGGGACAGGGATCGGGGGAGCAGTACTTC
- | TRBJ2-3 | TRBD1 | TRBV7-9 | CASSSRDVGTGEGTDTQYF | TGTGCCAGCAGCTCACGGGACGTGGGGACAGGGGAAGGGACAGATACGCAGTATTTT
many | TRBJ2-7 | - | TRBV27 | CASSFNRAYEQYF | TGTGCCAGCAGTTTCAACAGGGCCTACGAGCAGTACTTC